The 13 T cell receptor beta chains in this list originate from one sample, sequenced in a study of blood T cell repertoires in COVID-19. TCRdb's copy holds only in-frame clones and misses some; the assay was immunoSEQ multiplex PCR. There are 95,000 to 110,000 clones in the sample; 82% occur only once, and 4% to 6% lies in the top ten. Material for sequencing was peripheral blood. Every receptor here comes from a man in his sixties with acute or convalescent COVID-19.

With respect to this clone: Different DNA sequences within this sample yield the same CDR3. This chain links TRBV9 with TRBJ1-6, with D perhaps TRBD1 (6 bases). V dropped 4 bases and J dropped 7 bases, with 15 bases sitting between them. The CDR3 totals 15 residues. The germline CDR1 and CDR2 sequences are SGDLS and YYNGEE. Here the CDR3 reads CASSPGQGKNSPLHF. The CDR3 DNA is TGTGCCAGCAGCCCGGGGCAGGGGAAGAATTCACCCCTCCACTTT.

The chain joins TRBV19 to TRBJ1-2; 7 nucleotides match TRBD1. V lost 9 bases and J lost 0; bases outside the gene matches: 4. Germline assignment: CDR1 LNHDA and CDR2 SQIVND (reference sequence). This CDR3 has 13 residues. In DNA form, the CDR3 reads TGTGCCAGCACCGGACAGGCTAACTATGGCTACACCTTC. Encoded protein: CASTGQANYGYTF.

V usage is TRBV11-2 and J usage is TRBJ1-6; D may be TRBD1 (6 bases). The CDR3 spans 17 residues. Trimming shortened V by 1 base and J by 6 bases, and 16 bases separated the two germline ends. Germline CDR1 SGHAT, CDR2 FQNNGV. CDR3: CASSLGDRTRGNSPLHF. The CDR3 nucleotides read TGTGCCAGCAGCTTAGGAGACAGAACCAGGGGTAATTCACCCCTCCACTTT. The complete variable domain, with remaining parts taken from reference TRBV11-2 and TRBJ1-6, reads EAGVAQSPRYKIIEKRQSVAFWCNPISGHATLYWYQQILGQGPKLLIQFQNNGVVDDSQLPKDRFSAERLKGVDSTLKIQPAKLEDSAVYLCASSLGDRTRGNSPLHFGNGTRLTVT.

The CDR3, as DNA: TGTGCCTGGAAGGGACAGACAGTGTCCTACAATGAGCAGTTCTTC. This codes for CAWKGQTVSYNEQFF. The J gene is TRBJ2-1, the V gene TRBV30, with 7 bases lining up with TRBD1. The CDR3 runs to 15 residues. Germline values: CDR1 GTSNPN, CDR2 SVGIG (reference sequence). V lost 4 bases, J lost 1 base, and 7 bases stayed unmatched.

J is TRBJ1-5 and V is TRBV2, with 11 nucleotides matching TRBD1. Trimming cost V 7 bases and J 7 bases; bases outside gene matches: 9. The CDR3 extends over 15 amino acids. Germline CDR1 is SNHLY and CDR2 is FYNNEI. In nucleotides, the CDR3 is TGTGCCAGCACCCCCGGGACAGGGGGATTCCAGCCCCAGCATTTT. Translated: CASTPGTGGFQPQHF. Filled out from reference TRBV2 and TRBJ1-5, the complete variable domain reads EPEVTQTPSHQVTQMGQEVILRCVPISNHLYFYWYRQILGQKVEFLVSFYNNEISEKSEIFDDQFSVERPDGSNFTLKIRSTKLEDSAMYFCASTPGTGGFQPQHFGDGTRLSIL.

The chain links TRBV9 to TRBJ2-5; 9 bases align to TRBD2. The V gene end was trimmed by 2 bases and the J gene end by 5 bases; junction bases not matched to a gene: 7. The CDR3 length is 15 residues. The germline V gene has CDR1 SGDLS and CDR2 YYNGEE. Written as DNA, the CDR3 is TGTGCCAGCAGCGTCGCACTAGCGGGTGGTGAGACCCAGTACTTC. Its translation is CASSVALAGGETQYF.

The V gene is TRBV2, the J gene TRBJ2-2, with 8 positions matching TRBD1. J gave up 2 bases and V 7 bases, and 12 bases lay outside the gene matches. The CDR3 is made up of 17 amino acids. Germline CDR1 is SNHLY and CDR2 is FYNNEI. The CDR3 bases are TGTGCCAGCACCGGTTTGGGACAGGCATACAACACCGGGGAGCTGTTTTTT. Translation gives CASTGLGQAYNTGELFF.

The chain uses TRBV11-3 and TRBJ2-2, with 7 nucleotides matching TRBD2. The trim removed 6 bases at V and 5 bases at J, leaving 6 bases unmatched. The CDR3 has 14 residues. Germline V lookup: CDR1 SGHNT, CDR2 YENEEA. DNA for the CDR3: TGTGCCAGCAGTTCCATGGGGGGGACCGGGGAGCTGTTTTTT. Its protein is CASSSMGGTGELFF.

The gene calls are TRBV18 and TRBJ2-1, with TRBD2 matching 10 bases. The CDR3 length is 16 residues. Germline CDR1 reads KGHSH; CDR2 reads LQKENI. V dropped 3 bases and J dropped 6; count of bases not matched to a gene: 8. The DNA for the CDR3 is TGTGCCAGCTCACCTCTCCTAGCGGGAGCAGCCAATGAGCAGTTCTTC. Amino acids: CASSPLLAGAANEQFF.

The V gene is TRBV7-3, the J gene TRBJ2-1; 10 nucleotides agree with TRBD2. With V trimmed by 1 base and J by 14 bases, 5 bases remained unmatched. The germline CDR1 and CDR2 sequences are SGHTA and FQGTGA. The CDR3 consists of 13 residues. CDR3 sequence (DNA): TGTGCCAGCAGCTTAAGGCTAGCGGGAGAGAAGTTCTTC. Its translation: CASSLRLAGEKFF.

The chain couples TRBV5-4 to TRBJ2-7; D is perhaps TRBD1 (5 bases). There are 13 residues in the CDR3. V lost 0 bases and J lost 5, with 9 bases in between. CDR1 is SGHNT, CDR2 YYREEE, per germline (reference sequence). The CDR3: CASSLGTTNEQYF. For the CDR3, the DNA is TGTGCCAGCAGCTTGGGGACAACAAACGAGCAGTACTTC.

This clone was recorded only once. DNA for the CDR3: TGTGCCAGCAGCCAGTCCGGGGGCTACACCTTC. It yields the protein CASSQSGGYTF. The chain recombines TRBV14 with TRBJ1-2, with D unresolved. V was cut by 3 bases and J by 8 bases, with 7 bases left in between. The germline V gene has CDR1 SGHDN and CDR2 FVKESK. The CDR3 has 11 residues.

This CDR3 is CASSRQGQSNQPQHF. The CDR3 nucleotides are TGTGCCAGCAGCCGCCAAGGACAGAGCAATCAGCCCCAGCATTTT. V usage is TRBV7-2 and J usage is TRBJ1-5, with D perhaps matching TRBD1 (6 bases). The CDR3 runs 15 residues. Trimming removed 5 bases from V and 1 base from J, with 12 bases in between. CDR1 is SGHTA, CDR2 FQGNSA, per germline.